This T cell receptor beta chain was sequenced for a study of T cell responses to AZD1222 COVID-19 vaccine. The germline V gene encodes CDR1 LNHDA and CDR2 SQIVND (reference sequence). This CDR3 has 12 amino acids. V lost 5 bases, J lost 8 bases, and 12 bases lay in between. TCRdb keeps only in-frame clones here, not all; method: immunoSEQ multiplex PCR. Of more than 80,000 clones in the sample, approximately 84% were seen once. The rearrangement joins TRBV19 to TRBJ1-2, with unresolved D. Here the sequenced sample was peripheral blood, taken on day 0 of AZD1222 vaccination. The TCR comes from an adult in good health. This chain's CDR3 is CASSGIAWGYTF. In DNA form, the CDR3 reads TGTGCCAGTAGTGGAATAGCCTGGGGCTACACCTTC.